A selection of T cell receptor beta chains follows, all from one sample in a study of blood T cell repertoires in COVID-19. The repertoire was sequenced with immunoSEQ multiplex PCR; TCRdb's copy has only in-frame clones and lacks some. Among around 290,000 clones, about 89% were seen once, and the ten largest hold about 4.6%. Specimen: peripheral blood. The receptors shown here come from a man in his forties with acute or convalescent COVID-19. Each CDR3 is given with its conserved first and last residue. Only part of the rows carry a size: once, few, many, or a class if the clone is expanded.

CDR3: CASSVTGAGANVLTF; size: NA; V: TRBV5-1; J: TRBJ2-6
CDR3: CASSKSNTGSGNTIYF; size: NA; V: TRBV5-1; J: TRBJ1-3
CDR3: CATSDMGQGNTGELFF; size: once; V: TRBV24-1; J: TRBJ2-2
CDR3: CASSIDRASFGNTIYF; size: NA; V: TRBV19; J: TRBJ1-3
CDR3: CASSLVGQGAGDTQYF; size: NA; V: TRBV5-6; J: TRBJ2-3
CDR3: CASTQTGTSGYTEQFF; size: NA; V: TRBV5-1; J: TRBJ2-1
CDR3: CASSPEGGRMNTEAFF; size: NA; V: TRBV18; J: TRBJ1-1
CDR3: CASSLGVLGRRTEAFF; size: NA; V: TRBV7-8; J: TRBJ1-1
CDR3: CASSQDPTGVNGYTF; size: NA; V: TRBV4-1; J: TRBJ1-2
CDR3: CASSPSGGGTDTQYF; size: once; V: TRBV18; J: TRBJ2-3
CDR3: CASSLSGRDTEAFF; size: NA; V: TRBV5-6; J: TRBJ1-1
CDR3: CATSRGSTGGEAFF; size: NA; V: TRBV15; J: TRBJ1-1
CDR3: CASSDTWTASYEQYF; size: once; V: TRBV6-4; J: TRBJ2-7
CDR3: CASSVGANQPQHF; size: NA; V: TRBV12-3/TRBV12-4; J: TRBJ1-5
CDR3: CASSYSHGINSPLHF; size: NA; V: TRBV6-5; J: TRBJ1-6
CDR3: CASSQDRTGTATLPSTDTQYF; size: NA; V: TRBV4-2; J: TRBJ2-3
CDR3: CASSLGQDGEQYF; size: NA; V: TRBV7-8; J: TRBJ2-7
CDR3: CASSQILQGDEQFF; size: few; V: TRBV5-1; J: TRBJ2-1
CDR3: CASHREPNTGELFF; size: NA; V: TRBV5-1; J: TRBJ2-2
CDR3: CASSLNRGYEQYF; size: NA; V: TRBV12-3/TRBV12-4; J: TRBJ2-7
CDR3: CATREVLNTGELFF; size: NA; V: TRBV5-1; J: TRBJ2-2
CDR3: CASSLGIGGGANEQFF; size: NA; V: TRBV11-2; J: TRBJ2-1
CDR3: CASRDRGRGQPQHF; size: NA; V: TRBV6-6; J: TRBJ1-5
CDR3: CATSAAAGPLHF; size: few; V: TRBV24-1; J: TRBJ1-6
CDR3: CASSQQRGKYGYTF; size: NA; V: TRBV5-4; J: TRBJ1-2
CDR3: CASRARDTFNQPQHF; size: NA; V: TRBV2; J: TRBJ1-5
CDR3: CASSRGSGTEAFF; size: NA; V: TRBV2; J: TRBJ1-1
CDR3: CASSGNRGPYEQYF; size: NA; V: TRBV2; J: TRBJ2-7
CDR3: CASSLFQGSYEQYF; size: NA; V: TRBV6-5; J: TRBJ2-7
CDR3: CASSLSGQGLSPLHF; size: NA; V: TRBV5-1; J: TRBJ1-6
CDR3: CAISEQPGGSQPQHF; size: NA; V: TRBV10-3; J: TRBJ1-5
CDR3: CASSLGKNTEAFF; size: once; V: TRBV7-9; J: TRBJ1-1
CDR3: CATGQGQNTIYF; size: NA; V: TRBV10-3; J: TRBJ1-3
CDR3: CASSPLGGGGSYNEQFF; size: NA; V: TRBV18; J: TRBJ2-1
CDR3: CASSVQGNGNTIYF; size: NA; V: TRBV19; J: TRBJ1-3
CDR3: CASSFTGGEPQHF; size: NA; V: TRBV5-6; J: TRBJ1-5
CDR3: CASSLHGQGANVLTF; size: once; V: TRBV5-4; J: TRBJ2-6
CDR3: CASSLAGGSYEQYF; size: NA; V: TRBV5-6; J: TRBJ2-7
CDR3: CASSYKGNYEQYF; size: NA; V: TRBV6-2/TRBV6-3; J: TRBJ2-7
CDR3: CASSETGGETQYF; size: NA; V: TRBV10-2; J: TRBJ2-5
CDR3: CASSRRQENEQYF; size: NA; V: TRBV3-1/TRBV3-2; J: TRBJ2-7
CDR3: CASSTTGTDGYTF; size: NA; V: TRBV5-1; J: TRBJ1-2
CDR3: CASSIARDRSLFF; size: NA; V: TRBV19; J: TRBJ2-1
CDR3: CASRIAGNYEGYTF; size: NA; V: TRBV2; J: TRBJ1-2
CDR3: CATTGQGNEQYF; size: NA; V: TRBV10-3; J: TRBJ2-7
CDR3: CASSSPAVGLDEQYF; size: NA; V: TRBV6-2/TRBV6-3; J: TRBJ2-7
CDR3: CASSYGLGTGGSPLHF; size: NA; V: TRBV6-5; J: TRBJ1-6
CDR3: CASSLNSGGPLPQYF; size: NA; V: TRBV7-2; J: TRBJ2-5
CDR3: CAWSNFQEQYF; size: NA; V: TRBV30; J: TRBJ2-7
CDR3: CASSFQRDSEQYF; size: NA; V: TRBV6-2/TRBV6-3; J: TRBJ2-7
CDR3: CASSYTVTGNTIYF; size: once; V: TRBV6-5; J: TRBJ1-3
CDR3: CASSPRTGAVEQFF; size: NA; V: TRBV6-2/TRBV6-3; J: TRBJ2-1
CDR3: CASSGTPPGAFF; size: NA; V: TRBV2; J: TRBJ1-1
CDR3: CASSVVSGGSYGYTF; size: few; V: TRBV9; J: TRBJ1-2
CDR3: CASSETAGPQYEQYF; size: NA; V: TRBV6-1; J: TRBJ2-7
CDR3: CASSLDRNGGYTF; size: NA; V: TRBV7-2; J: TRBJ1-2
CDR3: CSDGGAIYNEQFF; size: NA; V: TRBV29-1; J: TRBJ2-1
CDR3: CASSSDTGTEAFF; size: once; V: TRBV2; J: TRBJ1-1
CDR3: CAISESAGTSGNTIYF; size: NA; V: TRBV10-3; J: TRBJ1-3
CDR3: CASTPGWYGYTF; size: NA; V: TRBV21-1; J: TRBJ1-2